The clone carrying this T cell receptor beta chain has more than one count but fewer than ten. The data are from a study of cytomegalovirus exposure and HLA in healthy donors. The PCR made use of 60 Vbeta and 13 Jbeta primers. The protocol was immunoSEQ multiplex PCR, while the TCRdb copy is restricted to in-frame clones and leaves out a portion. There are 100,000 to 150,000 clones in the sample; approximately 67% occur only once, and more than 1.5% lies in the top ten. V was pared by 4 bases and J by 7 bases, with 18 bases between. The CDR3 is made up of 14 amino acids. This rearrangement joins TRBV5-3 to TRBJ2-7; no clear D. TRBV5-3 is an ORF for which the function is uncertain. The receptor comes from a man aged 18 to 30 in good health and CMV-seronegative. Sequenced input: PBMCs. CDR3 nucleotides: TGTGCCAGAAGCCGCTGGGCCTCGCTGTTGGAGCAGTACTTC. This sequence encodes CARSRWASLLEQYF.